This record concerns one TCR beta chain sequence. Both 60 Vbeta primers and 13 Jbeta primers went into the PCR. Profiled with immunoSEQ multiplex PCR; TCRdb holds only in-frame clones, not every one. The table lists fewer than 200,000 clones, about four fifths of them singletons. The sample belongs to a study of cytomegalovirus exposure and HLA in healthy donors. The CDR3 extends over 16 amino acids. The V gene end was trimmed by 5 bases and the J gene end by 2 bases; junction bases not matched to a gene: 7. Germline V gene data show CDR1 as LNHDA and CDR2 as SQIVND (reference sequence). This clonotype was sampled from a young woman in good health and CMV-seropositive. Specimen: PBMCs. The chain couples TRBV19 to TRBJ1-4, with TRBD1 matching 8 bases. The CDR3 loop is CASSGPGGVTNEKLFF. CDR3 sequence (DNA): TGTGCCAGTAGTGGGCCAGGGGGCGTCACTAATGAAAAACTGTTTTTT. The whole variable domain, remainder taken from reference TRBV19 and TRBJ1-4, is DGGITQSPKYLFRKEGQNVTLSCEQNLNHDAMYWYRQDPGQGLRLIYYSQIVNDFQKGDIAEGYSVSREKKESFPLTVTSAQKNPTAFYLCASSGPGGVTNEKLFFGSGTQLSVL.